These 29 T cell receptor beta chains share one sample of origin, sequenced in a study of T-cell memory formation after mild COVID-19. TCRdb re-called the 5' RACE reads through MiXCR, storing one row per CDR3 protein. The sample includes approximately 410,000 distinct CDR3 sequences, 20% to 30% of them seen just once. Input material: PBMCs or a T cell subset sorted from them (not recorded which). The receptor source for this set is an adult woman who had mild COVID-19 (a few samples of this study predate the infection). Cell type and time point are not known.

The chain is built from TRBV25-1 and TRBJ1-2, with a possible D match to TRBD1 (6 bases). V was trimmed by 3 bases and J by 4 bases, leaving 18 bases between them. Germline CDR1 and CDR2: MGHDK and SYGVNS. The CDR3 consists of 16 residues. The CDR3 is CASSDIQGLAFYGYTF. CDR3 bases: TGTGCCAGCAGTGATATTCAGGGGCTCGCGTTCTATGGCTACACCTTC.

The J gene is TRBJ2-7, the V gene TRBV4-1; D is possibly TRBD1 (5 bases). This CDR3 has 15 amino acids. Deletions cut 1 base from V and 2 bases from J, with 12 bases between. Germline V gene data show CDR1 as MGHRA and CDR2 as YSYEKL. The CDR3: CASSQVPRDAYEQYF. CDR3 DNA sequence: TGCGCCAGCAGCCAAGTTCCCAGGGATGCCTACGAGCAGTACTTC.

This clonotype was detected a few times. This rearrangement joins TRBV5-4 to TRBJ1-1; D gene uncertain. The germline gives CDR1 SGHNT, CDR2 YYREEE (reference sequence). V lost 1 base to trimming and J lost 7 bases, with 8 bases between them. The CDR3 contains 12 residues. The CDR3 DNA reads as TGTGCCAGCAGCTTGCTCCGGAGTGAAGCTTTCTTT. Translating gives CASSLLRSEAFF. Supplemented by reference TRBV5-4 and TRBJ1-1, the full variable domain reads ETGVTQSPTHLIKTRGQQVTLRCSSQSGHNTVSWYQQALGQGPQFIFQYYREEENGRGNFPPRFSGLQFPNYSSELNVNALELDDSALYLCASSLLRSEAFFGQGTRLTVV.

This clonotype has only a few counts. The V gene is TRBV3-1, the J gene TRBJ2-7; no definite D call. CDR3 length: 14 residues. V gave up 2 bases and J gave up 3 bases, with 11 bases separating them. CDR1 and CDR2 (germline): LGHDT, YNNKEL (reference sequence). The CDR3 loop reads CASSQRPWGYEQYF. In nucleotides, the CDR3 is TGTGCCAGCAGCCAACGCCCATGGGGCTACGAGCAGTACTTC.

This chain links TRBV7-2 with TRBJ2-2; D perhaps matches TRBD2 (7 bases). The CDR3 is 15 residues long. CDR1 and CDR2 (germline): SGHTA, FQGNSA. V dropped 11 bases and J dropped 7 bases, with 23 bases sitting between them. In DNA, the CDR3 is TGTGCCTCCCTCCCCGGCGGGGGCGTTATCGGGGAGCTGTTTTTT. Residues: CASLPGGGVIGELFF.

This clonotype has only a few counts. The rearrangement links TRBV9 to TRBJ2-7; 9 bases agree with TRBD1. The ends lost 4 bases at V and 3 bases at J; junction bases unmatched: 8. CDR3 length: 15 amino acids. Germline V gives CDR1 SGDLS, CDR2 YYNGEE. CDR3 in amino acids: CASSPTGQGFYEQYF. The CDR3 bases are TGTGCCAGCAGCCCGACGGGACAGGGATTCTACGAGCAGTACTTC.

This clonotype was seen repeatedly, ten times or more. The J gene is TRBJ2-5, the V gene TRBV5-1; 7 bases map to TRBD2. CDR1 and CDR2 from the germline V gene are SGHRS and YFSETQ. Losses at the gene ends were 3 bases for V and 1 base for J; bases not matched to a gene: 9. The CDR3 has 16 amino acids. CDR3 loop: CASSSFFGGSQETQYF. The CDR3 DNA sequence: TGCGCCAGCAGCTCTTTCTTCGGCGGGAGCCAAGAGACCCAGTACTTC.

V and J are TRBV29-1 and TRBJ2-7; D gene unclear. Per the germline V gene, CDR1 is SQVTM and CDR2 is ANQGSEA. The CDR3 sequence is 12 residues long. Trimming pared 1 base from V and 3 bases from J, leaving 7 bases between. In DNA form, the CDR3 reads TGCAGCGTTGAAGCAACAGACTACGAGCAGTACTTC. Translating it yields CSVEATDYEQYF.

This chain connects TRBV20-1 to TRBJ2-3; 8 bases agree with TRBD2. This CDR3 region has 16 residues. The germline CDR1 and CDR2 sequences are DFQATT and SNEGSKA (reference sequence). Trimming cost V 3 bases and J 1 base; bases outside gene matches: 9. The CDR3 here is CSARDPQRGRTDTQYF. The CDR3 DNA sequence: TGCAGTGCTAGGGACCCTCAGCGGGGGCGCACAGATACGCAGTATTTT.

This clonotype has only a few counts. V gene TRBV2 combines with J gene TRBJ2-2, with D uncertain. Germline V gene data show CDR1 as SNHLY and CDR2 as FYNNEI. Trimming shortened V by 2 bases and J by 5 bases, and 12 bases separated the two germline ends. CDR3 size: 15 residues. The CDR3 DNA reads as TGTGCCAGCAGTGAATCCGGGTCCCCTACCGGGGAGCTGTTTTTT. This translates into CASSESGSPTGELFF.

This clonotype has a handful of counts. This chain joins TRBV20-1 and TRBJ2-7; D gene ambiguous. The CDR3 consists of 12 residues. V shed 5 bases and J shed 2 bases, with 10 bases lying between them. Germline assignment: CDR1 DFQATT and CDR2 SNEGSKA (reference sequence). The chain's CDR3 is CSAGGVTYEQYF. The CDR3 nucleotides are TGCAGTGCTGGCGGAGTTACCTACGAGCAGTACTTC.

The chain carries TRBV5-1 and TRBJ2-6; D ambiguous. The germline gives CDR1 SGHRS, CDR2 YFSETQ. Trimming left V 0 bases short and J 2 bases short, with 9 bases between. CDR3 length equals 16 residues. Written as DNA, the CDR3 is TGCGCCAGCAGCTTGGCGGTGGATCCTGGGGCCAACGTCCTGACTTTC. Its translation is CASSLAVDPGANVLTF. The full variable domain, in which reference TRBV5-1 and TRBJ2-6 provide the parts outside the CDR3, is KAGVTQTPRYLIKTRGQQVTLSCSPISGHRSVSWYQQTPGQGLQFLFEYFSETQRNKGNFPGRFSGRQFSNSRSEMNVSTLELGDSALYLCASSLAVDPGANVLTFGAGSRLTVL.

This clonotype was found a few times. V and J are TRBV7-2 and TRBJ2-7, with 7 nucleotides matching TRBD1. Germline CDR1 reads SGHTA; CDR2 reads FQGNSA. This CDR3 is built from 11 residues. V shed 1 base and J 9 bases; nucleotides not matched to a gene: 0. The CDR3 region is CASSLGDRQYF. CDR3 coding DNA: TGTGCCAGCAGCTTAGGGGACAGGCAGTACTTC.

The chain carries TRBV12-3 or TRBV12-4 and TRBJ2-7, with TRBD1 as a possible D gene (5 bases). There are 15 residues in the CDR3. V lost 2 bases and J lost 2, with 13 bases in between. The CDR3 protein is CASSLNYRHPYEQYF. Written as DNA, the CDR3 is TGTGCCAGCAGTTTAAATTACAGGCACCCCTACGAGCAGTACTTC.

Only a few counts were recorded for this clonotype. The J gene is TRBJ1-1, the V gene TRBV2; 8 bases line up with TRBD1. Trimming removed 7 bases from V and 6 bases from J; junction bases left unmatched: 10. CDR3 length equals 14 residues. Germline V gene data show CDR1 as SNHLY and CDR2 as FYNNEI. The DNA for the CDR3 is TGTGCCAGCAACGACTGGGACAGGCTCTCTGAAGCTTTCTTT. Amino acids: CASNDWDRLSEAFF.

This clonotype was seen more than once but under ten times. The gene calls are TRBV5-1 and TRBJ2-2, with D unclear. Germline CDR1 and CDR2: SGHRS and YFSETQ. The CDR3 has 17 amino acids. Trimming pared 0 bases from V and 2 bases from J, leaving 14 bases between. The CDR3 DNA reads TGCGCCAGCAGCTTGGGTAGGGCCCGTTTTAACACCGGGGAGCTGTTTTTT. Amino acid sequence: CASSLGRARFNTGELFF.

This clonotype has a handful of counts. J is TRBJ2-1 and V is TRBV28; 7 positions agree with TRBD2. Germline V gene data show CDR1 as MDHEN and CDR2 as SYDVKM. V lost 4 bases to trimming and J lost 3 bases; unmatched junction nucleotides: 6. The CDR3 runs 15 residues. CDR3: CASSSPASGYNEQFF. CDR3 sequence (DNA): TGTGCCAGCAGTTCCCCCGCTAGCGGCTACAATGAGCAGTTCTTC.

The rearrangement uses TRBV4-1 and TRBJ1-6; 8 nucleotides align to TRBD1. This CDR3 comprises 14 residues. V was clipped by 7 bases and J by 10 bases; unmatched bases: 9. Germline V gene data show CDR1 as MGHRA and CDR2 as YSYEKL. The CDR3 DNA is TGCGCCAGCACCTCGACAGGGGAGGGATCACCCCTCCACTTT. Translating gives CASTSTGEGSPLHF.

The rearrangement links TRBV20-1 to TRBJ1-2, with D hard to call. The CDR3 loop spans 15 amino acids. The ends were cut back, 0 bases at V and 0 bases at J, with 11 bases in the middle. Germline CDR1 reads DFQATT; CDR2 reads SNEGSKA (reference sequence). This chain's CDR3 is CSARDRVRPNYGYTF. DNA for the CDR3: TGCAGTGCTAGAGATCGGGTTCGTCCTAACTATGGCTACACCTTC.

V and J are TRBV12-5 and TRBJ1-5; D may be TRBD1 (5 bases). Germline V CDR1 and CDR2: LGHNT, FRNRAP. Trimming took 3 bases from V and 4 from J, leaving 7 bases between them. The CDR3 extends over 13 amino acids. For the CDR3, the DNA is TGTGCTAGTGGTTTAGGGGAAAATCAGCCCCAGCATTTT. Translated: CASGLGENQPQHF.

In this sample, this clonotype turned up a few times. The V and J genes are TRBV7-6 and TRBJ2-3; D may be TRBD2 (6 bases). CDR1 and CDR2 (germline): SGHVS, FNYEAQ. The CDR3 spans 13 residues. V was clipped by 6 bases and J by 4 bases, with 11 bases between them. The CDR3 here is CASREGVADTQYF. The DNA for the CDR3 is TGTGCCAGCAGGGAGGGAGTCGCAGATACGCAGTATTTT.

The CDR3: CSARPDREYYGYTF. The CDR3 DNA reads as TGCAGTGCTAGACCGGACAGGGAGTACTATGGCTACACCTTC. The rearrangement links TRBV20-1 to TRBJ1-2; 8 nucleotides line up with TRBD1. This CDR3 contains 14 residues. Germline CDR1 and CDR2: DFQATT and SNEGSKA (reference sequence). V shed 2 bases, J shed 3 bases, and the junction held 5 bases outside the gene matches.

This clonotype was picked up a small number of times. The chain has TRBV18 and TRBJ2-2, with unresolved D. Per the germline V gene, CDR1 is KGHSH and CDR2 is LQKENI. V was pared by 1 base and J by 3 bases, with 9 bases between. The CDR3 length is 15 residues. The CDR3 sequence: CASSPRPLDTGELFF. The CDR3 DNA reads as TGTGCCAGCTCACCACGTCCCCTCGACACCGGGGAGCTGTTTTTT. Full variable domain (rest looked up from reference TRBV18 and TRBJ2-2): NAGVMQNPRHLVRRRGQEARLRCSPMKGHSHVYWYRQLPEEGLKFMVYLQKENIIDESGMPKERFSAEFPKEGPSILRIQQVVRGDSAAYFCASSPRPLDTGELFFGEGSRLTVL.

This clonotype appeared a few times. This chain links TRBV12-3 or TRBV12-4 with TRBJ2-1, with 9 bases identical to TRBD2. The trim removed 1 base at V and 10 bases at J, leaving 11 bases unmatched. CDR3 length equals 16 residues. The CDR3 sequence is CASSLERRGGMMEQFF. The CDR3, as DNA: TGTGCCAGCAGTTTAGAGAGGCGGGGGGGGATGATGGAGCAGTTCTTC.

This chain connects TRBV4-2 to TRBJ2-2; TRBD2 matches 10 bases. The V gene end was trimmed by 0 bases and the J gene end by 0 bases; junction bases not matched to a gene: 1. CDR3 size: 17 residues. From germline, CDR1 is LGHNA and CDR2 YNFKEQ. CDR3 sequence reads: CASSQDGLAANTGELFF. The CDR3 nucleotides are TGTGCCAGCAGCCAAGATGGACTAGCGGCGAACACCGGGGAGCTGTTTTTT.

V usage is TRBV29-1 and J usage is TRBJ2-7, with 8 positions matching TRBD2. Looked up from germline, CDR1 is SQVTM and CDR2 is ANQGSEA. Trimming removed 7 bases from V and 2 bases from J; junction bases left unmatched: 4. This CDR3 comprises 12 residues. Written as DNA, the CDR3 is TGCAGCGGTCGTAGCGGGACCTACGAGCAGTACTTC. It translates to CSGRSGTYEQYF.

The genes are TRBV6-2 or TRBV6-3 and TRBJ1-1, with TRBD1 identical over 7 bases. The trim removed 5 bases at V and 6 bases at J, leaving 6 bases unmatched. The CDR3 consists of 13 residues. Germline CDR1 and CDR2: MNHEY and SVGEGT. Here the CDR3 reads CASSTNRGPEAFF. The CDR3 region has the DNA TGTGCCAGCAGTACCAACAGGGGACCTGAAGCTTTCTTT.

The sample holds many counts of this clonotype. This chain connects TRBV4-2 to TRBJ2-1; D is uncertain. V lost 0 bases, J lost 9 bases, and 12 bases lay in between. The CDR3 length is 14 residues. CDR1 is LGHNA and CDR2 is YNFKEQ in the germline V gene. CDR3: CASSQDGGGIEQFF. The CDR3 DNA sequence: TGTGCCAGCAGCCAAGACGGTGGTGGGATTGAGCAGTTCTTC.

V and J are TRBV21-1 and TRBJ1-2; the tabulated D call, TRBD1, remains unverified against the DNA. TRBV21-1 is deemed a pseudogene. The CDR3 length is 13 residues. CDR3: CASSKGQGGGYTF. The CDR3 region has the DNA TGTGCCAGCAGCAAGGGGCAGGGTGGTGGCTACACCTTC.